This is a list of T cell receptor beta chains from one sample in a study of healthy donors' naive CD4 and CD8 T cells. Using its own MiXCR run on the reads, TCRdb lists one record per CDR3 protein. There are 200,000 or so distinct CDR3 sequences in the sample; over 60% occur only once, and more than 2% lies in the top ten. Sequenced sample: naive CD4+ and CD8+ T cells sorted from blood, pooled from several donors. The receptors shown here come from a pool of human donors in good health; the sample pools cells from several healthy donors. Both conserved end residues are part of each CDR3. The D gene is left open where the match is weak. For some rows the clone size is stated as once, few or many, or as a class when expanded; others skip it.

CDR3: CASSELGTAAGNTIYF
DNA: TGTGCCAGCAGTGAACTAGGGACAGCGGCTGGAAACACCATATATTTT
D: TRBD1
J: TRBJ1-3
size: .
V: TRBV27

CDR3: CASSLGLEGTEAFF
DNA: TGTGCCAGCAGTTTAGGTCTGGAGGGTACTGAAGCTTTCTTT
D: .
J: TRBJ1-1
size: .
V: TRBV12-3/TRBV12-4

CDR3: CASRLAGLSYEQYF
DNA: TGTGCCAGCAGGCTAGCGGGACTCTCCTACGAGCAGTACTTC
D: TRBD2
J: TRBJ2-7
size: .
V: TRBV27

CDR3: CASRANSNQPQHF
DNA: TGTGCCAGCAGGGCTAATAGCAATCAGCCCCAGCATTTT
D: .
J: TRBJ1-5
size: .
V: TRBV6-5

CDR3: CATSREQGNSPLHF
DNA: TGTGCCACCAGCAGAGAGCAGGGCAATTCACCCCTCCACTTT
D: .
J: TRBJ1-6
size: once
V: TRBV15

CDR3: CATSSTGGRYNSPLHF
DNA: TGTGCCACCAGCAGTACAGGGGGCAGGTATAATTCACCCCTCCACTTT
D: TRBD1
J: TRBJ1-6
size: .
V: TRBV15

CDR3: CSVEDSRDDEAFF
DNA: TGCAGCGTTGAAGATTCCAGGGATGATGAAGCTTTCTTT
D: .
J: TRBJ1-1
size: .
V: TRBV29-1

CDR3: CASSLGENTEAFF
DNA: TGTGCCAGCTCCTTAGGGGAAAACACTGAAGCTTTCTTT
D: .
J: TRBJ1-1
size: few
V: TRBV18

CDR3: CASSSRTTQETQYF
DNA: TGTGCCAGCAGCTCCCGGACAACTCAAGAGACCCAGTACTTC
D: .
J: TRBJ2-5
size: .
V: TRBV5-6

CDR3: CSVTEDSFTGELFF
DNA: TGCAGCGTAACCGAAGACAGCTTCACCGGGGAGCTGTTTTTT
D: .
J: TRBJ2-2
size: .
V: TRBV29-1

CDR3: CSVTRAGIEQYF
DNA: TGCAGCGTTACCAGGGCGGGTATCGAGCAGTACTTC
D: .
J: TRBJ2-7
size: .
V: TRBV29-1

CDR3: CSVEGTSGSYEQYF
DNA: TGCAGCGTTGAAGGGACTAGCGGCTCGTATGAGCAGTACTTC
D: TRBD2
J: TRBJ2-7
size: few
V: TRBV29-1

CDR3: CSVEESNPGLAYNEQFF
DNA: TGCAGCGTTGAAGAGTCGAATCCGGGACTAGCCTACAATGAGCAGTTCTTC
D: TRBD2
J: TRBJ2-1
size: .
V: TRBV29-1

CDR3: CASSSGWRGPDYNEQFF
DNA: TGTGCCAGCAGTTCAGGGTGGCGGGGGCCTGATTACAATGAGCAGTTCTTC
D: .
J: TRBJ2-1
size: .
V: TRBV6-5

CDR3: CSVEILGEQFF
DNA: TGCAGCGTTGAAATTCTCGGTGAGCAGTTCTTC
D: .
J: TRBJ2-1
size: .
V: TRBV29-1

CDR3: CSATPAAEQETQYF
DNA: TGCAGTGCTACCCCAGCGGCAGAACAAGAGACCCAGTACTTC
D: .
J: TRBJ2-5
size: .
V: TRBV20-1

CDR3: CSARPGQGNQPQHF
DNA: TGCAGTGCTAGACCGGGACAGGGGAATCAGCCCCAGCATTTT
D: TRBD1
J: TRBJ1-5
size: .
V: TRBV20-1

CDR3: CASSLSGGPIDTQYF
DNA: TGTGCCAGCAGCTTGAGCGGGGGGCCGATTGATACGCAGTATTTT
D: TRBD2
J: TRBJ2-3
size: .
V: TRBV5-5

CDR3: CASSLVAKRGRETQYF
DNA: TGTGCCAGCAGTTTAGTCGCCAAACGGGGCAGGGAGACCCAGTACTTC
D: .
J: TRBJ2-5
size: .
V: TRBV27

CDR3: CATGENTNREQFF
DNA: TGTGCCACCGGAGAAAACACAAACCGTGAGCAGTTCTTC
D: .
J: TRBJ2-1
size: .
V: TRBV24-1

CDR3: CAWSVLSGIYGYTF
DNA: TGTGCCTGGAGTGTACTTTCCGGGATCTATGGCTACACCTTC
D: .
J: TRBJ1-2
size: .
V: TRBV30

CDR3: CASSQVAASGTDTQYF
DNA: TGCGCCAGCAGCCAAGTCGCAGCCTCCGGGACAGATACGCAGTATTTT
D: .
J: TRBJ2-3
size: .
V: TRBV4-1

CDR3: CSARGDYYEQYF
DNA: TGCAGTGCTAGAGGAGATTACTACGAGCAGTACTTC
D: .
J: TRBJ2-7
size: .
V: TRBV20-1

CDR3: CASRDRVEQFF
DNA: TGTGCCAGCAGGGACAGGGTAGAGCAGTTCTTC
D: TRBD1
J: TRBJ2-1
size: .
V: TRBV2

CDR3: CASSSRTGGARGYTF
DNA: TGTGCCAGCAGTTCGCGGACAGGGGGCGCGAGGGGCTACACCTTC
D: TRBD1
J: TRBJ1-2
size: .
V: TRBV27

CDR3: CSARATRGMTSPYNEQFF
DNA: TGCAGTGCTAGAGCCACTAGGGGGATGACTAGTCCATACAATGAGCAGTTCTTC
D: .
J: TRBJ2-1
size: .
V: TRBV20-1

CDR3: CSVDLAGSSYNEQFF
DNA: TGCAGCGTTGACCTAGCGGGCAGCTCCTACAATGAGCAGTTCTTC
D: TRBD2
J: TRBJ2-1
size: .
V: TRBV29-1

CDR3: CSATNGMNTEAFF
DNA: TGCAGTGCCACCAATGGGATGAACACTGAAGCTTTCTTT
D: .
J: TRBJ1-1
size: .
V: TRBV20-1

CDR3: CASSPGTAGYGYTF
DNA: TGTGCCAGCAGTCCGGGGACCGCCGGGTATGGCTACACCTTC
D: .
J: TRBJ1-2
size: .
V: TRBV27

CDR3: CSVARLFEETQYF
DNA: TGCAGCGTTGCCAGGCTTTTTGAGGAGACCCAGTACTTC
D: .
J: TRBJ2-5
size: few
V: TRBV29-1

CDR3: CASSYWDVGHEQYF
DNA: TGTGCCAGCAGTTATTGGGATGTGGGGCACGAGCAGTACTTC
D: .
J: TRBJ2-7
size: .
V: TRBV6-2/TRBV6-3

CDR3: CSVEDLQGGTQYF
DNA: TGCAGCGTTGAAGATCTTCAGGGAGGGACCCAGTACTTC
D: .
J: TRBJ2-5
size: .
V: TRBV29-1

CDR3: CASSPSTSGSADTQYF
DNA: TGTGCCAGCTCACCCTCGACTAGCGGGAGTGCAGATACGCAGTATTTT
D: TRBD2
J: TRBJ2-3
size: .
V: TRBV18

CDR3: CSVGRNTEAFF
DNA: TGCAGCGTTGGCAGGAACACTGAAGCTTTCTTT
D: .
J: TRBJ1-1
size: few
V: TRBV29-1

CDR3: CSVGTHIRLIYEQYF
DNA: TGCAGCGTTGGGACACATATACGATTAATCTACGAGCAGTACTTC
D: .
J: TRBJ2-7
size: .
V: TRBV29-1

CDR3: CSVLGYVSGRHNEQFF
DNA: TGCAGCGTTCTGGGGTACGTTAGCGGGAGGCACAATGAGCAGTTCTTC
D: TRBD2
J: TRBJ2-1
size: .
V: TRBV29-1

CDR3: CASSYRIATSSYNEQFF
DNA: TGTGCCAGCAGTTATCGTATCGCGACGAGCTCCTACAATGAGCAGTTCTTC
D: .
J: TRBJ2-1
size: .
V: TRBV6-2/TRBV6-3

CDR3: CSVLGTGSGTEASF
DNA: TGCAGCGTTTTGGGGACAGGGAGTGGAACTGAAGCTTCCTTT
D: TRBD1
J: TRBJ1-1
size: .
V: TRBV29-1

CDR3: CASSPGRSRGNQPQHF
DNA: TGTGCCAGCTCACCGGGACGGTCCCGGGGCAATCAGCCCCAGCATTTT
D: .
J: TRBJ1-5
size: .
V: TRBV18

CDR3: CASSFPSGRPNEQFF
DNA: TGTGCCAGCAGCTTCCCTAGCGGGAGGCCCAATGAGCAGTTCTTC
D: TRBD2
J: TRBJ2-1
size: .
V: TRBV5-4

CDR3: CASSLALEGGYTF
DNA: TGTGCCAGCAGCCTAGCCTTGGAGGGTGGCTACACCTTC
D: .
J: TRBJ1-2
size: .
V: TRBV11-1

CDR3: CASSRVTSHTDTQYF
DNA: TGCGCCAGCAGCCGGGTGACTAGCCATACAGATACGCAGTATTTT
D: TRBD2
J: TRBJ2-3
size: .
V: TRBV4-3

CDR3: CSVTGDSSYGYTF
DNA: TGCAGCGTGACGGGAGACTCCTCATATGGCTACACCTTC
D: .
J: TRBJ1-2
size: .
V: TRBV29-1

CDR3: CASSRSDQETQYF
DNA: TGTGCCAGTAGTAGGTCAGACCAAGAGACCCAGTACTTC
D: .
J: TRBJ2-5
size: .
V: TRBV19

CDR3: CASSRYKTGGNYGYTF
DNA: TGTGCCAGCAGCCGTTATAAGACAGGGGGAAACTATGGCTACACCTTC
D: TRBD1
J: TRBJ1-2
size: .
V: TRBV6-5

CDR3: CASSLNGQSYNEQFF
DNA: TGTGCCAGCAGTCTAAATGGACAGTCCTACAATGAGCAGTTCTTC
D: .
J: TRBJ2-1
size: .
V: TRBV6-1

CDR3: CASTGQGISPLHF
DNA: TGTGCCAGCACAGGACAGGGGATTTCACCCCTCCACTTT
D: TRBD1
J: TRBJ1-6
size: few
V: TRBV11-1

CDR3: CASSQDNSGNTEAFF
DNA: TGTGCCAGCAGCCAAGATAACTCGGGGAACACTGAAGCTTTCTTT
D: .
J: TRBJ1-1
size: .
V: TRBV14

CDR3: CSVGSLSGPRDEQYF
DNA: TGCAGCGTTGGAAGCCTCAGCGGGCCCCGTGACGAGCAGTACTTC
D: .
J: TRBJ2-7
size: .
V: TRBV29-1

CDR3: CASSWGSGPRSYNSPLHF
DNA: TGTGCCAGCAGTTGGGGGTCAGGTCCACGCTCCTATAATTCACCCCTCCACTTT
D: .
J: TRBJ1-6
size: .
V: TRBV27

CDR3: CASSQDGFSYNEQFF
DNA: TGTGCCAGCAGCCAAGACGGGTTCTCCTACAATGAGCAGTTCTTC
D: .
J: TRBJ2-1
size: .
V: TRBV14

CDR3: CSVEDKQENSYEQYF
DNA: TGCAGCGTTGAAGATAAACAGGAAAACTCCTACGAGCAGTACTTC
D: .
J: TRBJ2-7
size: .
V: TRBV29-1